This is a list of T cell receptor beta chains from one sample in a study of shared clonotypes between healthy human individuals. Assay: immunoSEQ multiplex PCR; the TCRdb copy retains only in-frame clones and omits some. This sample has about 2.4 million clones, with over 85% found just once. Sequencing was performed on naive CD4+ T cells from PBMCs. These receptor sequences come from a man younger than 30 in good health. Some clones in this sample may be carry-over from other donors' samples. CDR3s include the opening cysteine and the closing phenylalanine or tryptophan. The D gene is left open where the match is weak. Clone size appears in some rows only: once, few, many, or a class for an expanded clone.

v_call	d_call	j_call	clone_size	cdr3_aa	cdr3_nt
TRBV7-2	TRBD2	TRBJ2-7	once	CASLPGGSAYEQYF	TGTGCCAGCCTACCGGGAGGGTCGGCGTACGAGCAGTACTTC
TRBV7-9	TRBD1	TRBJ2-3	.	CASSLGTGPTDTQYF	TGTGCCAGCAGCTTAGGGACAGGGCCCACAGATACGCAGTATTTT
TRBV7-9	.	TRBJ1-5	few	CASSLVGGSNQPQHF	TGTGCCAGCAGCTTAGTTGGCGGTAGCAATCAGCCCCAGCATTTT
TRBV7-2	TRBD2	TRBJ2-5	.	CASSPERTSGSWETQYF	TGTGCCAGCAGCCCTGAACGGACTAGCGGGAGTTGGGAGACCCAGTACTTC
TRBV5-1	TRBD2	TRBJ2-1	.	CASSLDGTSGRPYNEQFF	TGCGCCAGCAGCTTAGATGGGACTAGCGGGAGGCCCTACAATGAGCAGTTCTTC
TRBV11-2	TRBD2	TRBJ2-5	once	CASSPGGGYQETQYF	TGTGCCAGCAGCCCGGGAGGGGGGTACCAAGAGACCCAGTACTTC
TRBV5-1	.	TRBJ2-5	.	CASSLGSSGETQYF	TGCGCCAGCAGCTTGGGTTCCAGCGGGGAGACCCAGTACTTC
TRBV18	.	TRBJ1-2	.	CASSPERAYGYTF	TGTGCCAGCTCACCGGAGCGGGCCTATGGCTACACCTTC
TRBV5-4	TRBD2	TRBJ2-7	.	CASSLRVGGAYEQYF	TGTGCCAGCAGCTTGAGGGTCGGGGGGGCCTACGAGCAGTACTTC
TRBV6-6	.	TRBJ1-1	once	CASNAQGNTEAFF	TGTGCCAGCAACGCTCAGGGTAACACTGAAGCTTTCTTT
TRBV27	.	TRBJ2-7	.	CASTGSGAAYEQYF	TGTGCCAGCACTGGTTCGGGAGCCGCCTACGAGCAGTACTTC
TRBV28	.	TRBJ2-5	.	CASSFRGNDLETQYF	TGTGCCAGCAGTTTTCGGGGGAACGATCTCGAGACCCAGTACTTC
TRBV12-1	.	TRBJ1-5	.	CANHYRDIGNQPQHF	TGTGCCAATCATTACCGGGACATTGGCAATCAGCCCCAGCATTTT
TRBV20-1	.	TRBJ1-5	.	CSAGRGQAQHF	TGCAGTGCCGGGCGGGGACAAGCCCAGCATTTT
TRBV7-2	.	TRBJ1-3	.	CASSLMGTGNGNTIYF	TGTGCCAGCAGCTTAATGGGGACGGGGAACGGAAACACCATATATTTT
TRBV6-1	TRBD1	TRBJ2-6	.	CASSARGPGANVPTF	TGTGCCAGCAGTGCCAGGGGGCCTGGGGCCAACGTCCCGACTTTC
TRBV9	.	TRBJ1-4	.	CASSVGIRRENEKLFF	TGTGCCAGCAGCGTAGGAATAAGGAGGGAGAATGAAAAACTGTTTTTT
TRBV7-9	TRBD1	TRBJ2-3	.	CASSFSPGTGYTDTQYF	TGTGCCAGCAGCTTTTCTCCCGGGACAGGCTACACAGATACGCAGTATTTT
TRBV29-1	.	TRBJ2-1	.	CSVGYEQFF	TGCAGCGTGGGTTATGAGCAGTTCTTC
TRBV7-9	.	TRBJ1-5	.	CASSFGGHSNQPQHF	TGTGCCAGCAGCTTCGGCGGACATAGCAATCAGCCCCAGCATTTT
TRBV7-8	.	TRBJ1-5	.	CASSLATEQPQHF	TGTGCCAGCAGCTTAGCCACGGAGCAGCCCCAGCATTTT
TRBV5-1	.	TRBJ2-7	once	CASSFGRSPVDRSSYEQYF	TGCGCCAGCAGCTTTGGGCGATCCCCTGTAGACAGAAGCTCCTACGAGCAGTACTTC
TRBV4-3	.	TRBJ2-2	.	CASSQDVSGELFF	TGCGCCAGCAGCCAAGATGTTTCCGGGGAGCTGTTTTTT
TRBV29-1	TRBD2	TRBJ2-7	.	CSVIRLAGRGHYEQYF	TGCAGCGTAATTCGACTAGCGGGCCGCGGGCACTACGAGCAGTACTTC
TRBV5-5	TRBD1	TRBJ2-7	.	CASSLGQGSYEQYF	TGTGCCAGCAGCCTGGGACAGGGCTCCTACGAGCAGTACTTC
TRBV7-8	.	TRBJ2-1	.	CASSLAPRGSYNEQFF	TGTGCCAGCAGCTTAGCGCCGAGGGGATCCTACAATGAGCAGTTCTTC
TRBV14	.	TRBJ2-2	.	CASSSRRTNTGELFF	TGTGCCAGCAGCAGCAGGCGGACCAACACCGGGGAGCTGTTTTTT
TRBV7-6	.	TRBJ1-2	.	CASSLAAAGDYGYTF	TGTGCCAGCAGCTTAGCGGCGGCGGGGGACTATGGCTACACCTTC
TRBV28	TRBD1	TRBJ1-5	.	CASTPWTGKRQPQHF	TGTGCCAGCACCCCGTGGACAGGGAAGCGTCAGCCCCAGCATTTT
TRBV28	.	TRBJ2-7	once	CASSSTGRSYEQYF	TGTGCCAGCAGTTCGACAGGGAGGTCCTACGAGCAGTACTTC
TRBV28	.	TRBJ2-5	.	CASTMGYRRETQYF	TGTGCCAGCACTATGGGATACCGTCGGGAGACCCAGTACTTC
TRBV28	.	TRBJ1-5	.	CASTPFGSGLAQPQHF	TGTGCCAGCACCCCTTTTGGGTCAGGTCTCGCTCAGCCCCAGCATTTT
TRBV6-4	TRBD2	TRBJ2-1	.	CASSDSGTSGSNEQFF	TGTGCCAGCAGTGACTCCGGGACTAGCGGGAGCAATGAGCAGTTCTTC
TRBV28	.	TRBJ2-1	.	CASSPTRGYNEQFF	TGTGCCAGCAGCCCGACGAGGGGCTACAATGAGCAGTTCTTC
TRBV28	.	TRBJ1-5	.	CASSIQGFGQPQHF	TGTGCCAGCAGTATACAGGGTTTTGGTCAGCCCCAGCATTTT
TRBV14	.	TRBJ1-1	.	CASSQQALSGTEAFF	TGTGCCAGCAGCCAACAGGCCTTGTCTGGCACTGAAGCTTTCTTT
TRBV19	TRBD1	TRBJ1-5	once	CASMRTGTNQPQHF	TGTGCCAGTATGAGGACAGGTACGAATCAGCCCCAGCATTTT
TRBV28	.	TRBJ2-5	.	CASTVRGVGETQYF	TGTGCCAGCACCGTACGGGGAGTCGGGGAGACCCAGTACTTC
TRBV19	.	TRBJ1-1	.	CASKFFGTQNTEAFF	TGTGCCAGTAAGTTTTTCGGCACCCAGAACACTGAAGCTTTCTTT
TRBV19	.	TRBJ2-5	.	CASSPSWTTPETQYF	TGTGCCAGTAGCCCCTCTTGGACTACTCCGGAGACCCAGTACTTC
TRBV5-1	.	TRBJ1-4	.	CASSLVAGEQAKLFF	TGCGCCAGCAGCTTGGTGGCAGGGGAGCAGGCAAAACTGTTTTTT
TRBV5-1	TRBD2	TRBJ2-1	.	CASSGRLAGDNEQFF	TGCGCCAGCAGCGGGCGACTAGCGGGAGACAATGAGCAGTTCTTC
TRBV30	TRBD2	TRBJ2-3	once	CAWRSYGTSESTDTQYF	TGTGCCTGGAGATCCTACGGGACTAGCGAAAGCACAGATACGCAGTATTTT
TRBV27	TRBD1	TRBJ2-2	.	CASSSYRGRTGELFF	TGTGCCAGCAGTTCGTACAGGGGTCGGACCGGGGAGCTGTTTTTT
TRBV4-2	.	TRBJ1-5	.	CASSQDQGLDQPQHF	TGTGCCAGCAGCCAAGATCAGGGTTTGGATCAGCCCCAGCATTTT